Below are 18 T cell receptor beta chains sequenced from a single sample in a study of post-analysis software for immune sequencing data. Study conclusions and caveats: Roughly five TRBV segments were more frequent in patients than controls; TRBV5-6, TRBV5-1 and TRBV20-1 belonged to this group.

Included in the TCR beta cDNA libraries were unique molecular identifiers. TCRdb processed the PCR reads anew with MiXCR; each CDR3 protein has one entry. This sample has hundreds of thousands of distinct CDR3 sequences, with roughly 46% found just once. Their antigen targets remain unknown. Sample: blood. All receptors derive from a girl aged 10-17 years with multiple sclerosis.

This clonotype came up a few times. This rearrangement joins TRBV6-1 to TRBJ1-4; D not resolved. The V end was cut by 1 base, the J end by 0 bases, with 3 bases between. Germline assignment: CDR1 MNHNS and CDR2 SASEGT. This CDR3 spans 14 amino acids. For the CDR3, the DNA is TGTGCCAGCAGTGAAGACCCAACTAATGAAAAACTGTTTTTT. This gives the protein CASSEDPTNEKLFF.

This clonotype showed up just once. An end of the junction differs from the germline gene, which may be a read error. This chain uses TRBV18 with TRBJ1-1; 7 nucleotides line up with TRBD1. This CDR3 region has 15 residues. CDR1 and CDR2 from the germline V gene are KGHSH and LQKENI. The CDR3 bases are TGTGCCAGCTCACCAGGGCCAGGGGGAAACACTGGAGCTTTCTTT. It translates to CASSPGPGGNTGAFF. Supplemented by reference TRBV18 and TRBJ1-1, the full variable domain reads NAGVMQNPRHLVRRRGQEARLRCSPMKGHSHVYWYRQLPEEGLKFMVYLQKENIIDESGMPKERFSAEFPKEGPSILRIQQVVRGDSAAYFCASSPGPGGNTGAFFGQGTRLTVV.

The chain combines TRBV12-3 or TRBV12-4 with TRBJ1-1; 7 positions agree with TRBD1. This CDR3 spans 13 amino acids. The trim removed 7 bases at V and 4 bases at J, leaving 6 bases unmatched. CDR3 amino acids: CASTHGTATEAFF. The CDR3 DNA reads TGTGCCAGCACCCACGGGACAGCCACTGAAGCTTTCTTT.

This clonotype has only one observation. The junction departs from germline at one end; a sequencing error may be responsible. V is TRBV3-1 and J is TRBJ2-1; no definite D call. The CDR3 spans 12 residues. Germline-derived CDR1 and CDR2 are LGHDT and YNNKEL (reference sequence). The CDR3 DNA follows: TGTGTCAGCAGCTCCTACTACAATGAGCAGTTCTTC. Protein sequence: CVSSSYYNEQFF.

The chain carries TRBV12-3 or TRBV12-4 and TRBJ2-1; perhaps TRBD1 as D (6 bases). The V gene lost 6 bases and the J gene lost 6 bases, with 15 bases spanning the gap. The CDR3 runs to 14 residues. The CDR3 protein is CASSFDRLSNEQFF. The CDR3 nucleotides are TGTGCCAGCAGCTTCGACAGGCTAAGCAATGAGCAGTTCTTC.

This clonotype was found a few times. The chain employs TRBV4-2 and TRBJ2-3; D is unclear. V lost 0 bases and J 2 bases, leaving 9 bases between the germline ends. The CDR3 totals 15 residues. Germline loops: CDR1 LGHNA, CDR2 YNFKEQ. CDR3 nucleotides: TGTGCCAGCAGCCAAGACCTCGCGGTCACAGATACGCAGTATTTT. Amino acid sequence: CASSQDLAVTDTQYF.

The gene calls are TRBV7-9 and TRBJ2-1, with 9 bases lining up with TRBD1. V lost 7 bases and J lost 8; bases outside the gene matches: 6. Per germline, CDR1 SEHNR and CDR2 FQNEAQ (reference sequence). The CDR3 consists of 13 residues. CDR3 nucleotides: TGTGCCAGCACCTGGGACAGGGCCTATGAGCAGTTCTTC. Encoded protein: CASTWDRAYEQFF.

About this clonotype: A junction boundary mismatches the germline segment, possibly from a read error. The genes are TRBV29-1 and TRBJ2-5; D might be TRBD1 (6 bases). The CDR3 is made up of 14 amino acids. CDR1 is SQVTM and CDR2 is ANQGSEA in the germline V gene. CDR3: CSVESQGWQETQDF. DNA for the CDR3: TGCAGCGTTGAATCGCAGGGGTGGCAAGAGACCCAGGACTTC.

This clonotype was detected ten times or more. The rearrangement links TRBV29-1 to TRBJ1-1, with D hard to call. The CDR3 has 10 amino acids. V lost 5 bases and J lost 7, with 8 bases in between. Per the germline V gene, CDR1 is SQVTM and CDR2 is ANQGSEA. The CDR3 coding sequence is TGCAGCGTTTTGACCGGTGAAGCTTTCTTT. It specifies CSVLTGEAFF.

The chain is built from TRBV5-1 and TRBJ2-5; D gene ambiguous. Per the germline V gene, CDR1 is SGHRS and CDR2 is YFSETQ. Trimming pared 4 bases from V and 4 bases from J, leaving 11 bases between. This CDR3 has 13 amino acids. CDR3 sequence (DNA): TGCGCCAGCAGCCCGGTGGTGCGAGAGACCCAGTACTTC. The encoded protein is CASSPVVRETQYF.

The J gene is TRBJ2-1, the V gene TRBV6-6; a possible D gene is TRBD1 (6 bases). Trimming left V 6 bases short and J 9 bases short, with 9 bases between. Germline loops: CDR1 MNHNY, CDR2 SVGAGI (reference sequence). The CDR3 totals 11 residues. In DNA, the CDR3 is TGTGCCAGCAGACAGGGAAGTGAGCAGTTCTTC. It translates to CASRQGSEQFF.

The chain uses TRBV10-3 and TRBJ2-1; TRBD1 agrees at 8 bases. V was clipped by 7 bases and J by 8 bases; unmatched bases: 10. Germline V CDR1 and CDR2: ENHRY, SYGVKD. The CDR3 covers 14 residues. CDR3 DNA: TGTGCCATCATGATACAGGGGGGTCGTGATGAGCAGTTCTTC. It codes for CAIMIQGGRDEQFF.

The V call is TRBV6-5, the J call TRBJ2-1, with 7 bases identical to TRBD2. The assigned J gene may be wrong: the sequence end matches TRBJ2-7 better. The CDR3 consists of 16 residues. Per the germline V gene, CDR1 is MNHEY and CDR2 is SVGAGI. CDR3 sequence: CASSPLLGGGYNEQYF. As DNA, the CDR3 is TGTGCCAGCAGTCCGCTCTTGGGGGGGGGGTACAATGAGCAGTACTTC.

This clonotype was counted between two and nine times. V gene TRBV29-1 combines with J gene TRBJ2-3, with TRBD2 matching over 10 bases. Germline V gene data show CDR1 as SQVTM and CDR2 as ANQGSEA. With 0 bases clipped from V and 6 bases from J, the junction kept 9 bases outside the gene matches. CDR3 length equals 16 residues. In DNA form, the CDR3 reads TGCAGCGTTGAAGAGGGGCTAGCGGGAGAGGCCGATACGCAGTATTTT. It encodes CSVEEGLAGEADTQYF.

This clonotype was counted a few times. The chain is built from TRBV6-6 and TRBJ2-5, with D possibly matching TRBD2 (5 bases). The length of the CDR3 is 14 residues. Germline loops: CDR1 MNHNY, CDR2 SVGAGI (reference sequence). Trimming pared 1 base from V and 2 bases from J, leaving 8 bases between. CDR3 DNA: TGTGCCAGCAGTTACTTGCGAGGGCAAGAGACCCAGTACTTC. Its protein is CASSYLRGQETQYF.

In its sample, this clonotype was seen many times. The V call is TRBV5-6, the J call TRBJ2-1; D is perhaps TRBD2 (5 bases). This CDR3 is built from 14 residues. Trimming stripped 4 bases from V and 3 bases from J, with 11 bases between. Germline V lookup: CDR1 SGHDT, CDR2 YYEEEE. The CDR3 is CASSLEAVYNEQFF. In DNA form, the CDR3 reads TGTGCCAGCAGCCTGGAGGCCGTCTACAATGAGCAGTTCTTC.

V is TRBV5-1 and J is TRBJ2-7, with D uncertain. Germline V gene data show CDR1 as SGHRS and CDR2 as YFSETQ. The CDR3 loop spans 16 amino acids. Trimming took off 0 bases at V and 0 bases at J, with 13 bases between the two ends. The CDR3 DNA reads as TGCGCCAGCAGCTTGGAGCCGGGTATTAGCTCCTACGAGCAGTACTTC. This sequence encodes CASSLEPGISSYEQYF.

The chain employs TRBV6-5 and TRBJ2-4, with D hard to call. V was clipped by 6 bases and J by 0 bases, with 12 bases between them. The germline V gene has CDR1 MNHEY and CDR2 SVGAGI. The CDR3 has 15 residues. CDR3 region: CASRALRTAKNIQYF. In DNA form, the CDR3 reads TGTGCCAGCAGGGCACTTCGGACAGCCAAAAACATTCAGTACTTC.